This T cell receptor (beta chain) was sequenced during a study of shared clonotypes between healthy human individuals. Study-level results: Shared clonotypes across all four donors exceeded non-shared ones in generation probability.

As defined, naive CD8 cells were CD45RO-negative and positively selected for CCR7, with terminally differentiated effector memory CD45RA+ cells excluded. Data came from immunoSEQ multiplex PCR; TCRdb stores just in-frame clones and leaves some out. Of around 2,000,000 clones listed, approximately 94% are singletons. On this clone: Its antigen is unknown.

V dropped 4 bases and J dropped 0 bases, with 10 bases sitting between them. The CDR3 length is 16 residues. Germline values: CDR1 PRHDT, CDR2 FYEKMQ (reference sequence). Material: naive CD8+ T cells sorted from blood. The clonotype was recovered from a man younger than 35 in good health. The genes are TRBV13 and TRBJ1-6, with D possibly being TRBD1 (6 bases). In DNA, the CDR3 is TGTGCCAGCAGCTCGACGGGACACTCCTATAATTCACCCCTCCACTTT. The encoded protein is CASSSTGHSYNSPLHF.